The 15 T cell receptor beta chains given below trace back to one sample, sequenced in a study of blood T cell repertoires in COVID-19. Method: immunoSEQ multiplex PCR; TCRdb's copy keeps in-frame clones and lacks some. Of 55,000 to 80,000 clones in the sample, roughly three quarters were seen once. The sample comprised peripheral blood. The origin of the receptors is a man in his 60s with COVID-19, enrolled during active disease.

The chain has TRBV25-1 and TRBJ2-7, with D possibly being TRBD1 (5 bases). The CDR3 contains 13 residues. Germline loops: CDR1 MGHDK, CDR2 SYGVNS. Trimming stripped 5 bases from V and 4 bases from J, with 12 bases between. The CDR3, as DNA: TGTGCCAGCAGTCCCCAGGGTAGGTACGAGCAGTACTTC. This encodes CASSPQGRYEQYF.

This clone was observed a handful of times. The V call is TRBV14, the J call TRBJ1-2; possibly TRBD1 for D (5 bases). Germline-derived CDR1 and CDR2 are SGHDN and FVKESK. V was trimmed by 4 bases and J by 0 bases, leaving 9 bases between them. The CDR3 sequence is 14 residues long. The DNA for the CDR3 is TGTGCCAGCAGCCCCCAGACAGCTAACTATGGCTACACCTTC. Translating it yields CASSPQTANYGYTF. The whole variable domain, remainder taken from reference TRBV14 and TRBJ1-2, is EAGVTQFPSHSVIEKGQTVTLRCDPISGHDNLYWYRRVMGKEIKFLLHFVKESKQDESGMPNNRFLAERTGGTYSTLKVQPAELEDSGVYFCASSPQTANYGYTFGSGTRLTVV.

The sample holds a few counts of this clone. This chain connects TRBV7-2 to TRBJ2-7; possibly TRBD1 for D (7 bases). Germline CDR1 reads SGHTA; CDR2 reads FQGNSA. The CDR3 has 15 residues. Trimming stripped 5 bases from V and 1 base from J, with 15 bases between. CDR3 sequence: CASSGGTALSYEQYF. In DNA, the CDR3 is TGTGCCAGCAGCGGGGGGACAGCCCTGTCCTACGAGCAGTACTTC.

This chain connects TRBV11-2 to TRBJ1-2, with 7 bases identical to TRBD1. There are 14 residues in the CDR3. V shed 7 bases, J shed 4 bases, and the junction held 9 bases outside the gene matches. Germline CDR1 SGHAT, CDR2 FQNNGV. The DNA of the CDR3 is TGTGCCAGCACCCATCGGGACAGATTCTATGGCTACACCTTC. Translated: CASTHRDRFYGYTF. The full variable domain, rest sourced from reference TRBV11-2 and TRBJ1-2, is EAGVAQSPRYKIIEKRQSVAFWCNPISGHATLYWYQQILGQGPKLLIQFQNNGVVDDSQLPKDRFSAERLKGVDSTLKIQPAKLEDSAVYLCASTHRDRFYGYTFGSGTRLTVV.

This sequence joins TRBV5-6 and TRBJ1-2, with no clear D. The CDR3 extends over 13 amino acids. The germline gives CDR1 SGHDT, CDR2 YYEEEE. Trimming cost V 1 base and J 6 bases, with 10 bases left between them. The CDR3 sequence: CASSLRSPDGYTF. The DNA of the CDR3 is TGTGCCAGCAGCTTGCGGTCACCCGATGGCTACACCTTC.

The chain combines TRBV14 with TRBJ2-7; no definite D call. V gave up 1 base and J gave up 4 bases, with 14 bases separating them. Germline-derived CDR1 and CDR2 are SGHDN and FVKESK. The CDR3 contains 15 residues. The CDR3 DNA reads TGTGCCAGCAGCCAAGGACTCCCCGGCCCATACGAGCAGTACTTC. It yields the protein CASSQGLPGPYEQYF.

As concerns this clone: This sample includes further DNA sequences coding for the same CDR3. This rearrangement joins TRBV30 to TRBJ1-3; D unresolved. Trimming removed 0 bases at V and 3 bases at J, with 3 bases between. Germline CDR1 GTSNPN, CDR2 SVGIG (reference sequence). There are 12 residues in the CDR3. In DNA form, the CDR3 reads TGTGCCTGGAGTGTTCTTGGAAACACCATATATTTT. This translates into CAWSVLGNTIYF.

The rearrangement joins TRBV11-2 to TRBJ1-2, with TRBD1 matching 7 bases. Germline V CDR1 and CDR2: SGHAT, FQNNGV. J gave up 9 bases and V 0 bases, and 13 bases lay outside the gene matches. The CDR3 is 16 amino acids. The CDR3 bases are TGTGCCAGCAGCTTAGACCCGACAGGGAGAATCGGGCGCTACACCTTC. Its translation: CASSLDPTGRIGRYTF.

The chain carries TRBV7-6 and TRBJ1-4, with TRBD1 matching 10 bases. V lost 3 bases to trimming and J lost 8 bases; unmatched junction nucleotides: 6. This CDR3 contains 15 residues. Germline V lookup: CDR1 SGHVS, CDR2 FNYEAQ. The CDR3 is CASSFSGTGEEKLFF. CDR3 DNA sequence: TGTGCCAGCAGCTTTTCTGGGACAGGGGAAGAAAAACTGTTTTTT.

The chain employs TRBV4-2 and TRBJ2-5; tentative D call: TRBD2 (5 bases). The germline V and J ends were trimmed by 3 bases and 1 base, with 6 bases remaining between them. The CDR3 loop spans 13 amino acids. Germline V gene sequence: CDR1 LGHNA, CDR2 YNFKEQ. The CDR3 loop is CASSQGVQETQYF. The CDR3, as DNA: TGTGCCAGCAGCCAGGGAGTCCAAGAGACCCAGTACTTC.

This clone was found many times. V and J are TRBV11-2 and TRBJ2-7; 7 bases agree with TRBD1. The V segment lost 6 bases and the J segment 4 bases; nucleotides outside the gene matches: 12. The CDR3 length is 15 residues. The germline CDR1 and CDR2 sequences are SGHAT and FQNNGV. CDR3 sequence (DNA): TGTGCCAGCAGGGCTCCGGGACAGAAGACTTACGAGCAGTACTTC. It is translated as CASRAPGQKTYEQYF.

This clone was observed a few times. This rearrangement joins TRBV5-3 to TRBJ1-5; the match to TRBD1 covers 7 bases. TRBV5-3 counts as an open reading frame of uncertain function. The CDR3 is 15 residues long. J gave up 9 bases and V 4 bases, and 13 bases lay outside the gene matches. CDR3 in amino acids: CARSPIQGGARPQHF. The CDR3 coding sequence is TGTGCCAGAAGCCCGATCCAGGGGGGCGCACGGCCCCAGCATTTT.

This chain connects TRBV19 to TRBJ1-4; a possible D gene is TRBD1 (5 bases). This CDR3 comprises 14 residues. Trimming removed 5 bases at V and 8 bases at J, with 15 bases between. Germline CDR1 reads LNHDA; CDR2 reads SQIVND (reference sequence). The DNA of the CDR3 is TGTGCCAGTAGTGCGGGGGGAGGAGGCGAAAAACTGTTTTTT. Its translation: CASSAGGGGEKLFF.

The chain is built from TRBV4-2 and TRBJ2-2; D might be TRBD2 (6 bases). Trimming took off 6 bases at V and 5 bases at J, with 13 bases between the two ends. Germline-derived CDR1 and CDR2 are LGHNA and YNFKEQ. The CDR3 sequence is 14 residues long. CDR3 DNA sequence: TGTGCCAGCAGGACTTCTAGCGAAACCGGGGAGCTGTTTTTT. Its translation: CASRTSSETGELFF.

V usage is TRBV4-2 and J usage is TRBJ2-7; D not certain. Trimming took off 2 bases at V and 5 bases at J, with 16 bases between the two ends. The CDR3 extends over 15 amino acids. Germline V gene data show CDR1 as LGHNA and CDR2 as YNFKEQ. DNA of the CDR3: TGTGCCAGCAGCCAAATGGGCATGGAAAACGACGAGCAGTACTTC. It encodes CASSQMGMENDEQYF.